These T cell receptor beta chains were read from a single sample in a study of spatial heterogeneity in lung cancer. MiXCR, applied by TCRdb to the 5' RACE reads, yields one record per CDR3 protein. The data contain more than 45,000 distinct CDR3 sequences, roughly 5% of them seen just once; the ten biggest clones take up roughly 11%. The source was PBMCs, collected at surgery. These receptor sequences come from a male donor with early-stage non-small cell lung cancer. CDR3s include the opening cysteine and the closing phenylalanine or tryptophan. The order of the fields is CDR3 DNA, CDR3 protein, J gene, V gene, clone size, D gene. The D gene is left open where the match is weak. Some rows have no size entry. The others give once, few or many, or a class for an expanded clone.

DNA: TGCAGCGTTGCGCGGGCTACCTACGAGCAGTACTTC
CDR3: CSVARATYEQYF
J: TRBJ2-7
V: TRBV29-1
size: many
D: NA

DNA: TGTGCCAGTCGGACAGGGCACACAGATACGCAGTATTTT
CDR3: CASRTGHTDTQYF
J: TRBJ2-3
V: TRBV2
size: many
D: TRBD1

DNA: TGTGCCAGCAGCGTAGAAGGGGGCACCAATCAGCCCCAGCATTTT
CDR3: CASSVEGGTNQPQHF
J: TRBJ1-5
V: TRBV9
size: many
D: TRBD1

DNA: TGTGCCAGCAAAGACAGCAACACTGAAGCTTTCTTT
CDR3: CASKDSNTEAFF
J: TRBJ1-1
V: TRBV5-6
size: NA
D: NA

DNA: NA
CDR3: CISVPEAVEDTQYF
J: TRBJ2-3
V: TRBV7-5
size: few
D: NA

DNA: TGTGCCAGCAGTTCGAGGGCCCAAGAGACCCAGTACTTC
CDR3: CASSSRAQETQYF
J: TRBJ2-5
V: TRBV6-5
size: many
D: NA

DNA: TGCGCCAGCAGCGACAGGACTAGCGGGAGGGTTGGGGAGACCCAGTACTTC
CDR3: CASSDRTSGRVGETQYF
J: TRBJ2-5
V: TRBV5-1
size: few
D: TRBD2

DNA: TGTGCCAGCAGCCTCGGACAGGGGGCCACCGGGGAGCTGTTTTTT
CDR3: CASSLGQGATGELFF
J: TRBJ2-2
V: TRBV2
size: many
D: TRBD1

DNA: TGTGCCAGCAACCCAAGCAATTCACCCCTCCACTTT
CDR3: CASNPSNSPLHF
J: TRBJ1-6
V: TRBV28
size: many
D: NA

DNA: TGTGCCAGCAGCGTAACCCCTTACACGTATGAGCAGTTCTTC
CDR3: CASSVTPYTYEQFF
J: TRBJ2-1
V: TRBV9
size: many
D: NA

DNA: TGTGCCAGCAGCTTGGGAGCCAGGCTGGGAGAGACCCAGTACTTC
CDR3: CASSLGARLGETQYF
J: TRBJ2-5
V: TRBV5-6
size: many
D: NA

DNA: TGTGCCAGTCGTCCAGGACAGGGCCCCAATGAGCAGTTCTTC
CDR3: CASRPGQGPNEQFF
J: TRBJ2-1
V: TRBV19
size: many
D: TRBD1

DNA: TGTGCCAGCAGTTACCCTAGCGGGAGGGGCTACGAGCAGTACTTC
CDR3: CASSYPSGRGYEQYF
J: TRBJ2-7
V: TRBV6-5
size: many
D: TRBD2

DNA: TGTGCCAGCATCCCACCCGGACTACGAGGGTGGGGCTCCTACGAGCAGTACTTC
CDR3: CASIPPGLRGWGSYEQYF
J: TRBJ2-7
V: TRBV25-1
size: few
D: NA

DNA: TGTGCCAGCGTGTTACAGGGGTACGAGCAGTACTTC
CDR3: CASVLQGYEQYF
J: TRBJ2-7
V: TRBV28
size: many
D: TRBD1

DNA: TGTGCCAGCAGCCCCCAACTAGCGGGAGCTAACGAGCAGTACTTC
CDR3: CASSPQLAGANEQYF
J: TRBJ2-7
V: TRBV7-2
size: many
D: TRBD2

DNA: TGTGCCAGCTCAGAACAGGACCCCTACGAGCAGTACTTC
CDR3: CASSEQDPYEQYF
J: TRBJ2-7
V: TRBV18
size: NA
D: NA

DNA: TGTGCCACCCCCCCGGACGGACCTACTAACTCTGGAAACACCATATATTTT
CDR3: CATPPDGPTNSGNTIYF
J: TRBJ1-3
V: TRBV6-1
size: many
D: NA

DNA: TGTGCTAGTGGTGCCTGGACAGCCAACACCGGGGAGCTGTTTTTT
CDR3: CASGAWTANTGELFF
J: TRBJ2-2
V: TRBV12-5
size: many
D: NA

DNA: TGCAGCGTTGTACAGGGGGTCAGGGCTGATGGCTACACCTTC
CDR3: CSVVQGVRADGYTF
J: TRBJ1-2
V: TRBV29-1
size: NA
D: TRBD1

DNA: TGTGCCTGGAGTGTACGAGGCCTCTACAATGAGCAGTTCTTC
CDR3: CAWSVRGLYNEQFF
J: TRBJ2-1
V: TRBV30
size: many
D: NA

DNA: TGTGCCAGCAGTCCTCAACTAGCTTCAGAGACCCAGTACTTC
CDR3: CASSPQLASETQYF
J: TRBJ2-5
V: TRBV12-3/TRBV12-4
size: few
D: NA

DNA: TGCGCCAGCAGTGAAACCGCAGTCACTGAAGCTTTCTTT
CDR3: CASSETAVTEAFF
J: TRBJ1-1
V: TRBV10-2
size: NA
D: NA

DNA: TGTGCCAGCAGTTCGTCCAAAACCGGGGAGCTGTTTTTT
CDR3: CASSSSKTGELFF
J: TRBJ2-2
V: TRBV6-5
size: many
D: NA

DNA: TGTGCCAGCAGCTTGTCGACAGGGAGAAAGGGTGAAGCTTTCTTT
CDR3: CASSLSTGRKGEAFF
J: TRBJ1-1
V: TRBV7-2
size: many
D: TRBD1

DNA: TGTGCCAGCAGCTTCAACAGGGGTGACGAAAAACTGTTTTTT
CDR3: CASSFNRGDEKLFF
J: TRBJ1-4
V: TRBV7-9
size: many
D: TRBD1

DNA: TGTGCCAGCAGCTTAATGGCGGACAATGAGCAGTTCTTC
CDR3: CASSLMADNEQFF
J: TRBJ2-1
V: TRBV7-3
size: many
D: NA

DNA: TGTGCCACCAGTGAGGCTAGCGGGAGCGGGGATGAGCAGTTCTTC
CDR3: CATSEASGSGDEQFF
J: TRBJ2-1
V: TRBV24-1
size: many
D: TRBD2